This is a list of T cell receptor beta chains from one sample in a study of Ad26.COV2.S vaccination and SARS-CoV-2 variants. Sequenced by immunoSEQ multiplex PCR; TCRdb stores in-frame clones only, minus some. Counted here are 180,000 or so clones, roughly 89% occurring once; the ten biggest clones make up 5.5% to 6%. The input for sequencing was peripheral blood, taken after recovery from COVID-19. These receptors all stem from a human donor who had recovered from COVID-19. Each CDR3 is given with its conserved first and last residue. The D gene is left open where the match is weak. Expanded clones get a size class; other rows say once, few or many, or leave the size out.

clone_size: NA
d_call: TRBD1
v_call: TRBV5-1
j_call: TRBJ1-1
cdr3_length: 15
cdr3_nt: TGCGCCAGCAGCGTACAGGGGGCTGGGAACACTGAAGCTTTCTTT
cdr3_aa: CASSVQGAGNTEAFF

clone_size: NA
d_call: TRBD1
v_call: TRBV6-5
j_call: TRBJ1-4
cdr3_length: 16
cdr3_nt: TGTGCCAGCAGTTATCGTTCGGGGACAGGGAAGGAAAAACTGTTTTTT
cdr3_aa: CASSYRSGTGKEKLFF

clone_size: NA
d_call: TRBD1
v_call: TRBV2
j_call: TRBJ1-2
cdr3_length: 12
cdr3_nt: TGTGCCAGCAGTGAAAGACAGGGCGGCTACACCTTC
cdr3_aa: CASSERQGGYTF

clone_size: NA
d_call: TRBD1
v_call: TRBV2
j_call: TRBJ1-1
cdr3_length: 16
cdr3_nt: TGTGCCAGCAGTGAACGGGGACAGGGGCCAAACACTGAAGCTTTCTTT
cdr3_aa: CASSERGQGPNTEAFF

clone_size: NA
d_call: TRBD2
v_call: TRBV29-1
j_call: TRBJ2-2
cdr3_length: 17
cdr3_nt: TGCAGCGTGATCCGGACTAGCGGGAGGGTTTGGACCGGGGAGCTGTTTTTT
cdr3_aa: CSVIRTSGRVWTGELFF

clone_size: NA
d_call: NA
v_call: TRBV5-6
j_call: TRBJ2-1
cdr3_length: 12
cdr3_nt: TGTGCCAGCAGCTTCTATTACAATGAGCAGTTCTTC
cdr3_aa: CASSFYYNEQFF

clone_size: once
d_call: NA
v_call: TRBV9
j_call: TRBJ1-3
cdr3_length: 15
cdr3_nt: TGTGCCAGCAGCGTAGGAGTCGGCTCTGGAAACACCATATATTTT
cdr3_aa: CASSVGVGSGNTIYF

clone_size: NA
d_call: TRBD2
v_call: TRBV3-1/TRBV3-2
j_call: TRBJ2-1
cdr3_length: 17
cdr3_nt: TGTGCCAGCAGCCACACGGGACTAGCGGGATCCTACAATGAGCAGTTCTTC
cdr3_aa: CASSHTGLAGSYNEQFF

clone_size: NA
d_call: TRBD1
v_call: TRBV5-1
j_call: TRBJ2-7
cdr3_length: 16
cdr3_nt: TGCGCCAGCAGCTTGGCCGGCGGACAGGGGGCCTGGGAGCAGTACTTC
cdr3_aa: CASSLAGGQGAWEQYF

clone_size: NA
d_call: NA
v_call: TRBV6-4
j_call: TRBJ1-5
cdr3_length: 11
cdr3_nt: TGTGCTCTTAGGGACCGGCAGCCCCAGCATTTT
cdr3_aa: CALRDRQPQHF

clone_size: NA
d_call: TRBD1
v_call: TRBV6-1
j_call: TRBJ2-5
cdr3_length: 17
cdr3_nt: TGTGCCAGCAGTGGCCGCGGTAGGACAGGTTTTCAAGAGACCCAGTACTTC
cdr3_aa: CASSGRGRTGFQETQYF

clone_size: NA
d_call: NA
v_call: TRBV5-1
j_call: TRBJ2-7
cdr3_length: 16
cdr3_nt: TGCGCCAGCAGCTTGGCCCTCCAGAGGAAACCCTACGAGCAGTACTTC
cdr3_aa: CASSLALQRKPYEQYF

clone_size: NA
d_call: NA
v_call: TRBV6-8
j_call: TRBJ2-2
cdr3_length: 14
cdr3_nt: TGTGCCAGCAGGCGAGCGGTGAACACCGGGGAGCTGTTTTTT
cdr3_aa: CASRRAVNTGELFF

clone_size: NA
d_call: TRBD2
v_call: TRBV5-4
j_call: TRBJ2-2
cdr3_length: 16
cdr3_nt: TGTGCCAGCAGCAGACTAGCGGGAGAAAGAACCGGGGAGCTGTTTTTT
cdr3_aa: CASSRLAGERTGELFF

clone_size: NA
d_call: NA
v_call: TRBV6-1
j_call: TRBJ1-2
cdr3_length: 14
cdr3_nt: TGTGCCAGCAGTGAAAAGGGGAGGTGGCATGGCTACACCTTC
cdr3_aa: CASSEKGRWHGYTF

clone_size: NA
d_call: TRBD1
v_call: TRBV5-1
j_call: TRBJ1-6
cdr3_length: 14
cdr3_nt: TGCGCCAGCAGCTATGGACAGGGGAGTTCACCCCTCCACTTT
cdr3_aa: CASSYGQGSSPLHF

clone_size: NA
d_call: NA
v_call: TRBV9
j_call: TRBJ2-2
cdr3_length: 14
cdr3_nt: TGTGCCAGCAGCGTATCCCTGGGTACCGGGGAGCTGTTTTTT
cdr3_aa: CASSVSLGTGELFF

clone_size: few
d_call: TRBD1
v_call: TRBV5-1
j_call: TRBJ1-1
cdr3_length: 16
cdr3_nt: TGCGCCAGCAGGGGAGGGACAGGGGACATGAACACTGAAGCTTTCTTT
cdr3_aa: CASRGGTGDMNTEAFF

clone_size: NA
d_call: NA
v_call: TRBV7-2
j_call: TRBJ2-6
cdr3_length: 14
cdr3_nt: TGTGCCAGCAGCTCTAGCTCTGGGGCCAACGTCCTGACTTTC
cdr3_aa: CASSSSSGANVLTF

clone_size: NA
d_call: NA
v_call: TRBV5-1
j_call: TRBJ2-4
cdr3_length: 16
cdr3_nt: TGCGCCAGCAGCTTGGAAGGGTTTGCGGCCAAAAACATTCAGTACTTC
cdr3_aa: CASSLEGFAAKNIQYF

clone_size: NA
d_call: NA
v_call: TRBV7-2
j_call: TRBJ2-6
cdr3_length: 13
cdr3_nt: TGTGCCAGCAGCATGCCTGGGGCCAACGTCCTGACTTTC
cdr3_aa: CASSMPGANVLTF

clone_size: NA
d_call: NA
v_call: TRBV4-2
j_call: TRBJ2-5
cdr3_length: 15
cdr3_nt: TGTGCCAGCAGCCAAGAGTTGCGGGGCGAGGAGACCCAGTACTTC
cdr3_aa: CASSQELRGEETQYF

clone_size: NA
d_call: NA
v_call: TRBV5-1
j_call: TRBJ1-6
cdr3_length: 16
cdr3_nt: TGCGCCAGCAGCTTGAGTTCCGGGGCATATAATTCACCCCTCCACTTT
cdr3_aa: CASSLSSGAYNSPLHF

clone_size: NA
d_call: NA
v_call: TRBV7-2
j_call: TRBJ2-7
cdr3_length: 13
cdr3_nt: TGTGCCAGCAGCTTAGGATTGAGCTACGAGCAGTACTTC
cdr3_aa: CASSLGLSYEQYF